This T cell receptor beta chain was sequenced for a study of neurological immune-mediated disorders (dated by TCRdb to the late 2010s). About the investigation overall: Using UMI-based sequencing, the study compared peripheral blood TCR-beta repertoires from patients with HTLV-I-associated myelopathy (HAM/TSP), patients with multiple sclerosis, and healthy controls. Longitudinal samples, technical triplicates and paired sorted CD4+ and CD8+ T-cell subsets, alongside PBMC samples, were included among the approximately 110 TCR-beta libraries. Of the 68 subjects in the cohort, some 15 were HAM/TSP patients, 34 were multiple sclerosis patients, and some 20 were healthy controls.

The germline V gene (reference sequence) specifies DFQATT as CDR1 and SNEGSKA as CDR2. The CDR3 numbers 18 residues from cysteine through phenylalanine. CDR3 DNA is the only sequence kept; it has 54 bases, read in frame from the first base. Compared with germline, V lacks 3 bases and J lacks 2 bases; bases without a gene match: 14. In this sample, this clonotype turned up many times. Its antigen is still unknown. No much larger clone is present one base from it, and per-base qualities are unavailable. General study outcomes and caveats: TCR clonal expansion was highest in HAM/TSP patients and lowest in MS patients, with MS patients falling below even healthy controls. Across subjects, expanded clones never shared an identical CDR3 amino acid sequence, which suggests that the TCR-beta repertoires in every group were private.

For the unsorted PBMC libraries, 2 million PBMCs were stored in RNAlater at -80 degrees C until RNA extraction and were used to generate the libraries. Peripheral blood underwent Ficoll-Hypaque density gradient centrifugation to isolate PBMCs, which were then cryopreserved in liquid nitrogen. cDNA synthesis used template-switch 5'RACE with a primer carrying a 10-nucleotide random unique molecular identifier tagging each TCR transcript. Every sequencing run yielded over 190 million TCR-beta sequences covering 15-18 subjects. The RNeasy kit was used to extract total RNA. The KAPA Real-time Library Amplification kit was used to amplify TCR-beta VDJ regions with primers for the TCR constant region and the 5'RACE anchor. A first PCR added sample indexes and Illumina adaptors, after which a second PCR increased the library yield. After Ampure bead purification, the roughly 650 bp TCR product was size-selected on a 2% E-gel SizeSelection system. Library quality was checked on a Bioanalyzer, concentration was measured with Qubit, and libraries were quantified with the Kapa Library Quantification kit before pooling. An Illumina HiSeq 2500 sequenced the libraries paired-end 2 x 150 bp. To increase sequence diversity, about 25-30% phiX was spiked into each library pool. The paper's data handling went like this. The UMI-based MiGEC pipeline processed quality-filtered reads and removed over 75% of raw TCR sequences during error correction. IMGT germline references were used for aligning VDJ genes, and each clonotype was defined as a unique CDR3 amino acid sequence together with its V-J genes. VDJtools evaluated clonal expansion, Shannon diversity and CDR3 relatedness (CalcPairwiseDistances, ClusterSamples); CLCbio workbench built phylogenetic trees. Expanded clones were defined as having at least 8 unique UMIs, based on coefficient-of-variation modelling across technical triplicates. Using fastp trimming at Q25 and MiXCR clonotype assembly, TCRdb reanalyzed the public sequencing data and kept in-frame beta chains. Each entry is one CDR3 protein sequence, shown with its most common DNA and genes. TCRdb's processing, not the authors' own work, is the source of the V and J calls. Present in this sample are fewer than 25,000 distinct CDR3 sequences, about an eighth of which were seen just once. Of the sample, roughly 14% is held by the ten largest clones.

The chain was built from TRBV20-1 and TRBJ2-1; TRBD2 matches 9 bases in the middle. Specimen: PBMCs. The receptor's source is a woman aged 55 to 70 with HTLV-1-associated myelopathy (HAM/TSP). The DNA sequence is as follows: TGCAGTGCTAGGCCCCTGGCGGGAGGGCGCGGTGCCTACAATGAGCAGTTCTTC. Translation gives CSARPLAGGRGAYNEQFF.